Given below is one T cell receptor beta chain in context. This specimen comes from a study of CD8 T cells in Susac syndrome. When the RNA was reverse transcribed, random hexamers were used with an input of about 0.5 to 1 ug. Each CDR3 protein gets one entry after TCRdb re-called the immunoSEQ multiplex PCR reads with MiXCR. The table has roughly 150,000 distinct CDR3 sequences, 85% to 95% seen once. Germline V gene sequence: CDR1 LGHNT, CDR2 FRNRAP. Losses at the gene ends were 8 bases for V and 8 bases for J; bases not matched to a gene: 6. This CDR3 contains 13 residues. Input material: CD8+ T cells from PBMCs. The V gene is TRBV12-5, the J gene TRBJ1-6, with 7 bases that match TRBD1. This clonotype was obtained from a human donor with multiple sclerosis. CDR3 loop: CASTRDSYSPLHF. As DNA, the CDR3 is TGTGCTAGTACCCGGGACAGTTATTCACCCCTCCACTTT.